The 26 T cell receptor beta chains reported below all come from one sample, sequenced in a study of T cells expressing NK-cell markers. TCRdb reworked the 5' RACE reads into one entry per CDR3 protein, no DNA. The sample has about 110,000 distinct CDR3 sequences, and its top ten clones hold under 20%. Sequenced: blood T cells: a sorted CD56 or NKG2C T cell subset, CD4+ or CD8+ T cells, or bulk PBMC T cells (not recorded which). These receptors came from a woman between 18 and 69 years old in good health.

V gene TRBV24-1 combines with J gene TRBJ2-7; TCRdb lists TRBD1, though no DNA is available to test this call. This CDR3 comprises 13 residues. The germline V gene encodes CDR1 KGHDR and CDR2 SFDVKD. CDR3 residues: CATSDPRGDEQYF.

This rearrangement joins TRBV20-1 to TRBJ1-2. The CDR3 is 14 residues long. CDR1 and CDR2 (germline): DFQATT, SNEGSKA (reference sequence). CDR3 protein: CRVRGRVANYGYTF.

The chain joins TRBV20-1 to TRBJ2-5; the TCRdb D gene call, TRBD1, has no DNA to confirm it. Germline CDR1 DFQATT, CDR2 SNEGSKA (reference sequence). The CDR3 contains 11 residues. The CDR3 sequence is CSEAGEETQYF.

The rearrangement links TRBV4-3 to TRBJ2-7; TCRdb indicates TRBD2, and absent DNA this call remains unverified. Germline V lookup: CDR1 LGHNA, CDR2 YSLEER. The CDR3 is 14 amino acids. CDR3 loop: CASSQDSLAGEQYF.

The rearrangement links TRBV4-1 to TRBJ2-3. CDR1 MGHRA and CDR2 YSYEKL come from the germline V gene. CDR3 length equals 12 residues. CDR3 amino acids: CASSQVTDTQYF.

V and J are TRBV9 and TRBJ1-6; TCRdb gives TRBD1 as the D gene, but with no DNA this cannot be confirmed. Germline V CDR1 and CDR2: SGDLS, YYNGEE. This CDR3 contains 16 residues. The CDR3: CASSKGDNLKNSPLHF.

The chain is built from TRBV5-6 and TRBJ2-2; TCRdb picks TRBD1, but there is no DNA to check that call. This CDR3 contains 15 residues. CDR1 is SGHDT, CDR2 YYEEEE, per germline. This CDR3 reads CASSFVSGGTGELFF.

CDR3 sequence reads: CASRPGQGVNIQYF. V and J are TRBV23-1 and TRBJ2-4; TCRdb outputs TRBD1, but without DNA this stays unchecked. TRBV23-1 is sorted into the ORF group, with uncertain function. The CDR3 length is 14 residues.

The chain carries TRBV7-3 and TRBJ2-1; TCRdb indicates TRBD1, and absent DNA this call remains unverified. The CDR3 consists of 15 residues. Per germline, CDR1 SGHTA and CDR2 FQGTGA. CDR3 sequence: CASGLDPLSDNEQFF. Full variable domain (outside the CDR3, taken from reference TRBV7-3 and TRBJ2-1): GAGVSQTPSNKVTEKGKYVELRCDPISGHTALYWYRQSLGQGPEFLIYFQGTGAADDSGLPNDRFFAVRPEGSVSTLKIQRTERGDSAVYLCASGLDPLSDNEQFFGPGTRLTVL.

The V call is TRBV6-2 or TRBV6-3, the J call TRBJ1-5. Germline V gene lookup returns CDR1 MNHEY and CDR2 SVGEGT. The CDR3 runs to 13 residues. The CDR3 here is CASSLAGGQPQHF.

The chain recombines TRBV4-3 with TRBJ1-1. The CDR3 consists of 15 residues. Germline V CDR1 and CDR2: LGHNA, YSLEER. The CDR3 spells CASSQDVTANTEAFF.

The chain employs TRBV4-2 and TRBJ2-5. The CDR3 length is 15 residues. Germline lookup yields CDR1 LGHNA and CDR2 YNFKEQ. The CDR3 here is CASSPETGTQETQYF.

V usage is TRBV28 and J usage is TRBJ2-5. The CDR3 extends over 12 amino acids. Germline V gene sequence: CDR1 MDHEN, CDR2 SYDVKM. Here the CDR3 reads CASSFLGETQYF.

This sequence joins TRBV29-1 and TRBJ2-1; no DNA is available, so the TRBD2 call from TCRdb remains unchecked. The CDR3 length is 15 residues. Germline V gene sequence: CDR1 SQVTM, CDR2 ANQGSEA. The CDR3 loop is CSVARDFNSYNEQFF.

The rearrangement joins TRBV4-1 to TRBJ2-5; the D call from TCRdb, TRBD2, cannot be confirmed without DNA. Germline V CDR1 and CDR2: MGHRA, YSYEKL. The CDR3 is 16 amino acids. The CDR3 here is CASSQVDVGGEETQYF.

V is TRBV2 and J is TRBJ2-1. CDR1 SNHLY and CDR2 FYNNEI come from the germline V gene. The CDR3 contains 14 residues. The CDR3 loop reads CASSTQSNRNEQFF.

The chain couples TRBV29-1 to TRBJ2-3; TCRdb returns TRBD2, unconfirmable since there is no DNA. CDR1 and CDR2 from the germline V gene are SQVTM and ANQGSEA. CDR3 size: 14 residues. This CDR3 is CSVDGSGSADTQYF.

The V gene is TRBV24-1, the J gene TRBJ2-1; TCRdb gives TRBD2 as the D gene, but with no DNA this cannot be confirmed. The CDR3 extends over 14 amino acids. Germline CDR1 is KGHDR and CDR2 is SFDVKD. The CDR3 protein is CATTSGRDYNEQFF.

The chain couples TRBV21-1 to TRBJ2-1; TCRdb designates TRBD2, a call that cannot be tested without DNA. TRBV21-1 corresponds to a pseudogene. The CDR3 length is 11 residues. This chain's CDR3 is CASSGLREQFF.

The chain recombines TRBV27 with TRBJ2-3; the TCRdb D gene call, TRBD1, has no DNA to confirm it. The germline V gene encodes CDR1 MNHEY and CDR2 SMNVEV (reference sequence). This CDR3 has 14 residues. CDR3 amino acids: CASSPGTGPDTQYF.

The V gene is TRBV7-9, the J gene TRBJ2-3. Germline values: CDR1 SEHNR, CDR2 FQNEAQ (reference sequence). This CDR3 comprises 15 residues. Here the CDR3 reads CATPIVADRTDTQYF.

The genes are TRBV11-1 and TRBJ2-5; no DNA is available, so the TRBD2 call from TCRdb remains unchecked. CDR3 length equals 14 residues. Per the germline V gene, CDR1 is SGHAT and CDR2 is FQDESV (reference sequence). CDR3 protein: CASSLDGSQETQYF.

This chain links TRBV28 with TRBJ2-7; TCRdb indicates TRBD1, and absent DNA this call remains unverified. Germline CDR1 reads MDHEN; CDR2 reads SYDVKM. The CDR3 totals 14 residues. This CDR3 is CASSFPGQGYEQYF. The full variable domain, with the rest looked up from reference TRBV28 and TRBJ2-7, is DVKVTQSSRYLVKRTGEKVFLECVQDMDHENMFWYRQDPGLGLRLIYFSYDVKMKEKGDIPEGYSVSREKKERFSLILESASTNQTSMYLCASSFPGQGYEQYFGPGTRLTVT.

The chain combines TRBV7-3 with TRBJ1-1. The CDR3 covers 13 residues. Germline CDR1 and CDR2: SGHTA and FQGTGA. The CDR3: CASSLGLYTEAFF.

V usage is TRBV9 and J usage is TRBJ2-7; TCRdb names TRBD1, which stays unverified in the absence of DNA. This CDR3 contains 12 residues. The germline gives CDR1 SGDLS, CDR2 YYNGEE. CDR3 amino acids: CASSPGSPEQYF.

The V call is TRBV7-8, the J call TRBJ1-5. Germline CDR1 SGHVS, CDR2 FQNEAQ. This CDR3 is built from 16 residues. CDR3 loop: CASSLEDFSWGQPQHF. The full variable domain, completed using reference TRBV7-8 and TRBJ1-5, is GAGVSQSPRYKVAKRGQDVALRCDPISGHVSLFWYQQALGQGPEFLTYFQNEAQLDKSGLPSDRFFAERPEGSVSTLKIQRTQQEDSAVYLCASSLEDFSWGQPQHFGDGTRLSIL.